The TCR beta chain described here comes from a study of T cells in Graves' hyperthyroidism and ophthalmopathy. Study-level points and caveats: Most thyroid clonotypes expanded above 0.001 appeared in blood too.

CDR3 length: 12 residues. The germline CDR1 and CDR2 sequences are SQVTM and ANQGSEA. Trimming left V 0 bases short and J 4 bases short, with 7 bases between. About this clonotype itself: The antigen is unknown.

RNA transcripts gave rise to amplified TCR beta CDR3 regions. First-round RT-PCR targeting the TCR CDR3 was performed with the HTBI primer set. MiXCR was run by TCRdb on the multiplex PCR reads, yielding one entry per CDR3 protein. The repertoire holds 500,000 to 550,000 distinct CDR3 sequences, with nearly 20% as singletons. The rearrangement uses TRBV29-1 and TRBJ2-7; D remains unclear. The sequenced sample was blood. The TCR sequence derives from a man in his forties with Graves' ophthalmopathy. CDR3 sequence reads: CSVEDTGYEQYF. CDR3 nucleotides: TGCAGCGTTGAAGATACGGGTTACGAGCAGTACTTC.